These 20 T cell receptor beta chains came from one sample sequenced in a study of Ad26.COV2.S vaccination and SARS-CoV-2 variants. TCRdb's table, derived via immunoSEQ multiplex PCR, lists solely in-frame clones and lacks some. The sample contains about 350,000 clones, more than 85% of which appear only once. Treatment noted: around 19 received Ad26.COV2.S at low or high dose, single or two shots; about 5 received placebo; per-sample allocation not given. Vaccine and placebo recipients were sampled on day 63 after the first injection. Sequencing used peripheral blood, obtained in a trial of Ad26.COV2.S vaccine versus placebo. Receptor source: a person between 18 and 60 years old who received the Ad26.COV2.S COVID-19 vaccine or a placebo.

The chain joins TRBV2 to TRBJ1-3, with D perhaps TRBD1 (5 bases). The CDR3 consists of 17 residues. The germline gives CDR1 SNHLY, CDR2 FYNNEI. Trimming removed 1 base from V and 0 bases from J, with 13 bases in between. CDR3 amino acids: CASSEGGRDYSGNTIYF. CDR3 coding DNA: TGTGCCAGCAGTGAAGGCGGCAGGGATTACTCTGGAAACACCATATATTTT.

This clone has a single count. The chain links TRBV5-1 to TRBJ2-5; 8 bases align to TRBD2. Germline CDR1 SGHRS, CDR2 YFSETQ. V lost 4 bases, J lost 5 bases, and 16 bases stayed unmatched. This CDR3 has 17 residues. This chain's CDR3 is CASSQVGIAGLLETQYF. The CDR3 DNA reads TGCGCCAGCAGCCAGGTGGGCATAGCGGGACTTTTGGAGACCCAGTACTTC.

The J gene is TRBJ2-4, the V gene TRBV30; 7 positions match TRBD1. The CDR3 runs 19 residues. J gave up 2 bases and V 0 bases, and 16 bases lay outside the gene matches. Germline loops: CDR1 GTSNPN, CDR2 SVGIG (reference sequence). CDR3 bases: TGTGCCTGGAGTGTAATCTTCGACACTATACAGGGGTCCAAAAACATTCAGTACTTC. As protein: CAWSVIFDTIQGSKNIQYF.

The V call is TRBV9, the J call TRBJ1-2; unclear D gene. The CDR3 has 15 residues. V lost 0 bases to trimming and J lost 0 bases, with 9 bases between them. Per the germline V gene, CDR1 is SGDLS and CDR2 is YYNGEE. CDR3 DNA: TGTGCCAGCAGCGTAGCGGTCAGCTCTAACTATGGCTACACCTTC. Amino acids: CASSVAVSSNYGYTF.

A single count supports this clone. This chain uses TRBV19 with TRBJ2-1, with 9 bases identical to TRBD2. The CDR3 totals 16 residues. Germline CDR1 reads LNHDA; CDR2 reads SQIVND (reference sequence). V trimming: 6 bases; J trimming: 2 bases; junction bases outside the gene matches: 8. The CDR3 spells CASSLTSGGPYNEQFF. The CDR3 DNA sequence: TGTGCCAGTAGCCTGACGAGCGGGGGGCCCTACAATGAGCAGTTCTTC.

The rearrangement uses TRBV2 and TRBJ2-1, with D uncertain. This CDR3 is 13 amino acids long. Trimming shortened V by 1 base and J by 15 bases, and 16 bases separated the two germline ends. Germline-derived CDR1 and CDR2 are SNHLY and FYNNEI. The DNA for the CDR3 is TGTGCCAGCAGTGAAGACAGACCCTCTAGTTTGTTCTTC. Protein sequence: CASSEDRPSSLFF.

The V and J genes are TRBV4-2 and TRBJ1-2, with D perhaps TRBD1 (5 bases). The germline gives CDR1 LGHNA, CDR2 YNFKEQ. The V end lost 0 bases, the J end lost 3 bases, and 11 bases lay between the germline ends. The CDR3 consists of 15 residues. CDR3 loop: CASSQDSTGDYGYTF. CDR3 nucleotide sequence: TGTGCCAGCAGCCAAGATAGCACAGGAGACTATGGCTACACCTTC.

V gene TRBV7-9 combines with J gene TRBJ2-7; weak D call: TRBD1 (6 bases). CDR1 is SEHNR, CDR2 FQNEAQ, per germline (reference sequence). V lost 5 bases, J lost 5 bases, and 16 bases lay in between. The CDR3 runs to 14 residues. CDR3 protein: CASSANTGYNEQYF. DNA of the CDR3: TGTGCCAGCAGCGCAAATACAGGGTATAACGAGCAGTACTTC.

The chain couples TRBV5-6 to TRBJ1-2, with D tentatively TRBD1 (5 bases). Germline assignment: CDR1 SGHDT and CDR2 YYEEEE. The CDR3 is 15 residues long. Between the trimmed V and J ends, which lost 6 bases and 2 bases, there was a span of 17 bases. The CDR3 here is CASTSGGGLNYGYTF. CDR3 DNA sequence: TGTGCCAGCACCTCCGGGGGGGGATTAAACTATGGCTACACCTTC.

The CDR3 nucleotides are TGTGCCAGCAGCTTGCGCAGGGGGCACGGACAAGATACGCAGTATTTT. It encodes CASSLRRGHGQDTQYF. The V call is TRBV7-9, the J call TRBJ2-3, with TRBD1 matching over 8 bases. V lost 3 bases to trimming and J lost 5 bases; unmatched junction nucleotides: 10. Per the germline V gene, CDR1 is SEHNR and CDR2 is FQNEAQ (reference sequence). The CDR3 covers 16 residues.

V and J are TRBV7-2 and TRBJ2-5; a possible D gene is TRBD2 (6 bases). Germline lookup yields CDR1 SGHTA and CDR2 FQGNSA. CDR3 length: 14 residues. V lost 0 bases to trimming and J lost 6 bases, with 11 bases between them. CDR3 coding DNA: TGTGCCAGCAGCTTAGCGGCGGGGCAGCAGACCCAGTACTTC. Translating gives CASSLAAGQQTQYF.

V gene TRBV27 combines with J gene TRBJ2-1, with 11 positions matching TRBD1. The trim removed 8 bases at V and 9 bases at J, leaving 3 bases unmatched. Germline CDR1 MNHEY, CDR2 SMNVEV (reference sequence). This CDR3 comprises 12 residues. The CDR3 here is CASGGQGAEQFF. CDR3 nucleotide sequence: TGTGCCAGCGGCGGACAGGGGGCTGAGCAGTTCTTC.

J is TRBJ2-1 and V is TRBV28; D is ambiguous. Trimming cost V 2 bases and J 5 bases, with 13 bases left between them. The V gene's germline CDR1 is MDHEN and CDR2 SYDVKM. The CDR3 has 15 residues. The CDR3 DNA sequence: TGTGCCAGCAGTTTACAGAAATCGAACGACAATGAGCAGTTCTTC. It translates to CASSLQKSNDNEQFF.

V and J are TRBV29-1 and TRBJ1-2; 8 bases align to TRBD1. Germline CDR1 SQVTM, CDR2 ANQGSEA. Unmatched junction bases numbered 17, after V lost 5 bases and J lost 6 bases. The CDR3 covers 16 residues. The CDR3 sequence: CSVPPDRERRADGYTF. The CDR3 DNA sequence: TGCAGCGTTCCACCGGACAGGGAAAGGAGGGCGGATGGCTACACCTTC.

The rearrangement joins TRBV11-2 to TRBJ2-2, with D perhaps TRBD2 (5 bases). Trimming pared 10 bases from V and 5 bases from J, leaving 14 bases between. The germline gives CDR1 SGHAT, CDR2 FQNNGV. The CDR3 has 13 amino acids. The CDR3 spells CATTLTRTGELFF. The CDR3 region has the DNA TGTGCCACCACCCTTACTAGAACCGGGGAGCTGTTTTTT. The whole variable domain, filled in from reference TRBV11-2 and TRBJ2-2, reads EAGVAQSPRYKIIEKRQSVAFWCNPISGHATLYWYQQILGQGPKLLIQFQNNGVVDDSQLPKDRFSAERLKGVDSTLKIQPAKLEDSAVYLCATTLTRTGELFFGEGSRLTVL.

The chain links TRBV7-3 to TRBJ2-3, with a possible D match to TRBD2 (7 bases). Trimming took 3 bases from V and 2 from J, leaving 12 bases between them. CDR1 and CDR2 from the germline V gene are SGHTA and FQGTGA. The CDR3 runs to 15 residues. This CDR3 reads CASSFRGANTDTQYF. Here the CDR3 DNA reads TGTGCCAGCAGCTTCCGGGGGGCGAACACAGATACGCAGTATTTT.

The chain uses TRBV28 and TRBJ1-5, with D maybe TRBD1 (6 bases). The germline V gene encodes CDR1 MDHEN and CDR2 SYDVKM. The V end lost 6 bases, the J end lost 6 bases, and 18 bases lay between the germline ends. The CDR3 is 15 amino acids. CDR3 in amino acids: CASRSNRALGQPQHF. The CDR3 nucleotides are TGTGCCAGCAGGTCTAACAGGGCCTTAGGTCAGCCCCAGCATTTT.

This chain links TRBV7-2 with TRBJ1-1; no firm D call. Looked up from germline, CDR1 is SGHTA and CDR2 is FQGNSA. V lost 5 bases, J lost 4 bases, and 11 bases lay in between. The CDR3 runs 13 residues. CDR3 DNA: TGTGCCAGCAGCCCCAGTGACGGCACTGAAGCTTTCTTT. This sequence encodes CASSPSDGTEAFF.

J is TRBJ1-1 and V is TRBV5-4; D is possibly TRBD1 (6 bases). The ends were cut back, 2 bases at V and 3 bases at J, with 20 bases in the middle. Germline V gene data show CDR1 as SGHNT and CDR2 as YYREEE (reference sequence). This CDR3 has 17 amino acids. DNA of the CDR3: TGTGCCAGCAGCTTAACTAATACAGGGTACGACGACACTGAAGCTTTCTTT. As protein: CASSLTNTGYDDTEAFF.

The genes are TRBV6-5 and TRBJ1-1; TRBD1 might be the D (6 bases). CDR3 length equals 14 residues. Trimming left V 6 bases short and J 2 bases short, with 13 bases between. Germline-derived CDR1 and CDR2 are MNHEY and SVGAGI. The CDR3 loop is CASRQGGPNTEAFF. The CDR3 DNA reads TGTGCCAGCAGACAGGGCGGTCCTAACACTGAAGCTTTCTTT.